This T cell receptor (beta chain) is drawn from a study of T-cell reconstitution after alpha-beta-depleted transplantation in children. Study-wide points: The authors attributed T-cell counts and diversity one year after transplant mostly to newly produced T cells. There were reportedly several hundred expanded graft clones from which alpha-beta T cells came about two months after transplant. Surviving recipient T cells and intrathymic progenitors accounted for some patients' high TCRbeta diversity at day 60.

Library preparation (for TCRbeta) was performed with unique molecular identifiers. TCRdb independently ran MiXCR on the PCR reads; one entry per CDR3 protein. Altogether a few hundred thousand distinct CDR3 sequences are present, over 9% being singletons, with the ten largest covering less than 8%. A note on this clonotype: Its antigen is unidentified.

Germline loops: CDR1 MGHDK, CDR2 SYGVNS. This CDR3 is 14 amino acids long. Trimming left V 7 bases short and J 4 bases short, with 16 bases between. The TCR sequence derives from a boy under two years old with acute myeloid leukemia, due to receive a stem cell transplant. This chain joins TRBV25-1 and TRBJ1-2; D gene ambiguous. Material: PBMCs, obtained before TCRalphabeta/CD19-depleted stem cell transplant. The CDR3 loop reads CASIPSGFGYGYTF. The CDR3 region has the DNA TGTGCCAGCATACCCTCGGGATTTGGCTATGGCTACACCTTC.